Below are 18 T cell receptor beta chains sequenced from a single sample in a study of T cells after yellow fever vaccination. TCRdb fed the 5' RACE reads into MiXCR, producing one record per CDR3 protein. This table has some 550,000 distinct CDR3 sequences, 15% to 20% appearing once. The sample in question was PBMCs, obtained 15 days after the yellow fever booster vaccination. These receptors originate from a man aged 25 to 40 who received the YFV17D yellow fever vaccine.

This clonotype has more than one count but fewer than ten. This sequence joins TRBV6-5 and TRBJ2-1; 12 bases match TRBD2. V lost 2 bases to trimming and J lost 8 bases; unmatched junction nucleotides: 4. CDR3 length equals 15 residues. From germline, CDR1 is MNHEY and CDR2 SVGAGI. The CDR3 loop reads CASSYNLAGGYEQFF. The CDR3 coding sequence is TGTGCCAGCAGTTACAACCTAGCGGGAGGGTATGAGCAGTTCTTC.

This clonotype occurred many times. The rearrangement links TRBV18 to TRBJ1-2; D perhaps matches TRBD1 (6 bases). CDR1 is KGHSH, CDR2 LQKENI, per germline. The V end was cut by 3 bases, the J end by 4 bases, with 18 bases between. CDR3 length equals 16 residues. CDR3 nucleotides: TGTGCCAGCTCACCCCCCGCAGGGGATAGGGGCTATGGCTACACCTTC. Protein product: CASSPPAGDRGYGYTF.

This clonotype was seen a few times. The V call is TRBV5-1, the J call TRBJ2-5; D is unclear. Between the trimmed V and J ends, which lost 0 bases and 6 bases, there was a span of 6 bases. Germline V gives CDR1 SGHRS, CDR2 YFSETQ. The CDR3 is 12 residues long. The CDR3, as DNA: TGCGCCAGCAGCTTGGCCAGGAAGACCCAGTACTTC. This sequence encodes CASSLARKTQYF.

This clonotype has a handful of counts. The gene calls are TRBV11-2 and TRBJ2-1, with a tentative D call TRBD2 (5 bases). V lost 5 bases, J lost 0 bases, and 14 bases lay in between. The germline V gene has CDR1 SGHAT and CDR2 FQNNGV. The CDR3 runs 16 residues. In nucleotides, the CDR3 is TGTGCCAGCAGCCCCCCCGGGATTCCCTCCTACAATGAGCAGTTCTTC. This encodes CASSPPGIPSYNEQFF.

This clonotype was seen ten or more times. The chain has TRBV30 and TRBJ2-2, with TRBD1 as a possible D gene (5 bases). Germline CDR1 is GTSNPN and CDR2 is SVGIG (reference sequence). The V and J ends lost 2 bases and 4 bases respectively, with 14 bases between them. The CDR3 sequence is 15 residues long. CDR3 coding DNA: TGTGCCTGGAGTAGGGGCAGGGCCACCACCGGGGAGCTGTTTTTT. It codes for CAWSRGRATTGELFF.

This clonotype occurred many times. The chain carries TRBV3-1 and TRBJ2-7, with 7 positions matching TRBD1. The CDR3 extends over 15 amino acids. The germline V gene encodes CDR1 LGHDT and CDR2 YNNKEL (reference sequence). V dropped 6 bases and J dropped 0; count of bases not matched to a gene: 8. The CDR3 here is CASSFRGSYSYEQYF. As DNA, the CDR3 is TGTGCCAGCAGTTTCAGGGGGTCCTACTCCTACGAGCAGTACTTC.

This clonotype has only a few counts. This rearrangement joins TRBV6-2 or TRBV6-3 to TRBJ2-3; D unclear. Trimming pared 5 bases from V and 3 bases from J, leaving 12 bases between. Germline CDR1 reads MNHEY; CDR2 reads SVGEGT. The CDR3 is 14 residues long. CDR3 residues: CASSPTAGTDTQYF. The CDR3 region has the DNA TGTGCCAGCAGTCCGACGGCCGGGACAGATACGCAGTATTTT.

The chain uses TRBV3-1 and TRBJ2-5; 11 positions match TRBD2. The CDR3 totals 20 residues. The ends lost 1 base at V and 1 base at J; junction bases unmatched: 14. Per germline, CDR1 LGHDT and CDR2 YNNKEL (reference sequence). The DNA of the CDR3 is TGTGCCAGCAGCCAAGGGAGAACTAGCGGGAGAGGGAGATTCCAAGAGACCCAGTACTTC. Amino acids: CASSQGRTSGRGRFQETQYF.

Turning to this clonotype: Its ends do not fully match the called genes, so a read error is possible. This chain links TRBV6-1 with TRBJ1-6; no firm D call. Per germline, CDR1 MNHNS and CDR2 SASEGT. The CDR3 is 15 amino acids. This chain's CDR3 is CASSRGREGNSPLRF. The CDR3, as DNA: TGTGCCAGCAGTAGAGGGAGAGAGGGTAATTCACCCCTCCGCTTT.

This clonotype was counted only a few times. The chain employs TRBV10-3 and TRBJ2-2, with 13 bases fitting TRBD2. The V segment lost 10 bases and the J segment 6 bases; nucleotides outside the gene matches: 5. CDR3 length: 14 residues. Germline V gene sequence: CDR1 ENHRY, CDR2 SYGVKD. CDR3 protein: CANGLAGEAGELFF. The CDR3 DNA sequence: TGTGCCAACGGACTAGCGGGAGAGGCCGGGGAGCTGTTTTTT.

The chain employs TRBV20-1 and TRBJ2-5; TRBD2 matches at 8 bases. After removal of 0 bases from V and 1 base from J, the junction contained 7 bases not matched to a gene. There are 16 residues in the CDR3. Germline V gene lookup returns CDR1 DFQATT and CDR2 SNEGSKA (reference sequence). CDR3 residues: CSAREGSGTIQETQYF. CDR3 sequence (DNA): TGCAGTGCTAGAGAGGGTAGCGGGACTATCCAAGAGACCCAGTACTTC.

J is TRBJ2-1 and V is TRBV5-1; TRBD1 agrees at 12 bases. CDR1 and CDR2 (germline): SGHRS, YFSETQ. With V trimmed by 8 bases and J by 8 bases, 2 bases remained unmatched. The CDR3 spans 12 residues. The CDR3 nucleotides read TGCGCCAGTGGGACAGGGGGCCATGAGCAGTTCTTC. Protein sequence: CASGTGGHEQFF.

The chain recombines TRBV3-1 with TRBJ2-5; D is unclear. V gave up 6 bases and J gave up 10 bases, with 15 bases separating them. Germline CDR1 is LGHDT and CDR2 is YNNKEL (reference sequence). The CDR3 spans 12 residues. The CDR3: CASSSAAWSQYF. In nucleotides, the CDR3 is TGTGCCAGCAGTTCGGCGGCCTGGAGCCAGTACTTC.

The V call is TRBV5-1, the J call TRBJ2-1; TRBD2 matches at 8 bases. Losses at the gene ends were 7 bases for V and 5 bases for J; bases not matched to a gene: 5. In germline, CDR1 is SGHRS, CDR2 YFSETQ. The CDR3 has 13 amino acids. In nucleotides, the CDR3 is TGCGCCAGCGCCGTAGCGGGGAACAATGAGCAGTTCTTC. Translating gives CASAVAGNNEQFF.

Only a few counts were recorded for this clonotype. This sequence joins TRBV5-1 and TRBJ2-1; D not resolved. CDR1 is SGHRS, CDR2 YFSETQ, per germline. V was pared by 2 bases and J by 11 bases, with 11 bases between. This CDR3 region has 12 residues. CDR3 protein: CASSFLIGKQFF. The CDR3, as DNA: TGCGCCAGCAGCTTCCTAATAGGAAAGCAGTTCTTC.

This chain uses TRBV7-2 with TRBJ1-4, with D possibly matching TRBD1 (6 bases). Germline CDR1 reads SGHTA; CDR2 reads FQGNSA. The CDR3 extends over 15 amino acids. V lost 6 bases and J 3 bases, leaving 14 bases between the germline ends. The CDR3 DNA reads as TGTGCCAGCAGACAAACAGGGAGCTCTAATGAAAAACTGTTTTTT. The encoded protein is CASRQTGSSNEKLFF.

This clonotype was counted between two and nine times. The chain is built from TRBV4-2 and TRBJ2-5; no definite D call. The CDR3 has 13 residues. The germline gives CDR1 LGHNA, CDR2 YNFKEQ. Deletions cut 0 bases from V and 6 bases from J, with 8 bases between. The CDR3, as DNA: TGTGCCAGCAGCCAAGATCTGGGCCAGACCCAGTACTTC. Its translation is CASSQDLGQTQYF.

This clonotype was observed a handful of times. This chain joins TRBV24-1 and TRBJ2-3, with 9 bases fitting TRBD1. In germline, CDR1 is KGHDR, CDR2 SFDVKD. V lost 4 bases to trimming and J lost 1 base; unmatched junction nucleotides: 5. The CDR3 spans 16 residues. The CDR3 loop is CATSDVQGAGTDTQYF. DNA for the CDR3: TGTGCCACCAGTGACGTACAGGGGGCCGGCACAGATACGCAGTATTTT.